This TCR beta chain originates from a study of T cell repertoires in cytomegalovirus infection. In the study overall: It can be stated that public TCR beta signatures indicated CMV infection as well as a matching HLA type.

TCRdb passed the reads through MiXCR, listing each CDR3 protein once. The table lists approximately 750,000 distinct CDR3 sequences, under 40% of them singletons. Whole-study findings and limits: Individuals carrying CMV plus the relevant HLA were identified by cumulative frequency of public TCR beta families. Dominant in the ex vivo response were TCR beta clonotypes restricted by HLA-C and specific for CMV.

CDR3 size: 16 residues. Trimming shortened V by 2 bases and J by 2 bases, and 14 bases separated the two germline ends. Details on this clonotype: Its cognate antigen is unknown.

This clonotype originated in a human donor in good health (CMV status not recorded). Some clones in this sample may be carry-over from other donors' samples. Sequenced input: PBMCs. V is TRBV12-3 or TRBV12-4 and J is TRBJ2-3, with a possible D match to TRBD1 (5 bases). In DNA, the CDR3 is TGTGCCAGCAGTTTAAGGGGCAGGGTAGACACAGATACGCAGTATTTT. It codes for CASSLRGRVDTDTQYF.